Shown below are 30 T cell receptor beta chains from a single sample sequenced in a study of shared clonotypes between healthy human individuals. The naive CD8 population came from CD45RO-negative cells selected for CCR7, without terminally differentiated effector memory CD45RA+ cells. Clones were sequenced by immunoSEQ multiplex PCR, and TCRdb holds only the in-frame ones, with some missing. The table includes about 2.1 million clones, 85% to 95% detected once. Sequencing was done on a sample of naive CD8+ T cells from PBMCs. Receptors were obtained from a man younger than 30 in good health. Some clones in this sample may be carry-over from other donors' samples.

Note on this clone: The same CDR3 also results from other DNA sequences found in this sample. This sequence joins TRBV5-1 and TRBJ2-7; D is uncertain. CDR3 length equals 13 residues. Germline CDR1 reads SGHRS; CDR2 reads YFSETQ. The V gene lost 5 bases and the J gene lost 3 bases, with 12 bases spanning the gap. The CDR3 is CASSSGRGYEQYF. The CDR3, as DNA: TGCGCCAGCAGTTCGGGTCGAGGCTACGAGCAGTACTTC.

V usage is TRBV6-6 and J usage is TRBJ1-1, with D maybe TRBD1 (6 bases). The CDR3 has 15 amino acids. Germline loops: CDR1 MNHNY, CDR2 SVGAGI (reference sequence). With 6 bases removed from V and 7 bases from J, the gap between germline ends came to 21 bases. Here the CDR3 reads CASSATFRGLGEAFF. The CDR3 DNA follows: TGTGCCAGCAGCGCAACCTTCAGGGGATTGGGTGAAGCTTTCTTT.

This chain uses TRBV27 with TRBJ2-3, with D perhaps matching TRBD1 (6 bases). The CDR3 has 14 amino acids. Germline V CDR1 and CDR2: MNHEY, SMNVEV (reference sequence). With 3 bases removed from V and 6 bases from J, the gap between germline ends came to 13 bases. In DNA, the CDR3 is TGTGCCAGCAGTTTGTTTGGGGGCCACGATACGCAGTATTTT. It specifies CASSLFGGHDTQYF.

CDR3 sequence reads: CAISDPATRGRGTEAFF. The CDR3 DNA reads TGTGCCATCAGCGATCCCGCTACCAGGGGGCGCGGGACTGAAGCTTTCTTT. The gene calls are TRBV10-3 and TRBJ1-1; 8 bases are a match to TRBD1. Per the germline V gene, CDR1 is ENHRY and CDR2 is SYGVKD. The CDR3 length is 17 residues. After removal of 6 bases from V and 5 bases from J, the junction contained 17 bases not matched to a gene.

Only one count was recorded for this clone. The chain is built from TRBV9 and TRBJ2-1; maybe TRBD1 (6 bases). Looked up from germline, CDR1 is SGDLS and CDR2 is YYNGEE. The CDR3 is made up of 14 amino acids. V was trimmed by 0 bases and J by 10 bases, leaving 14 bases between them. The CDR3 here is CASSVGGRRDEQFF. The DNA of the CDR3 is TGTGCCAGCAGCGTAGGGGGGCGGCGAGACGAGCAGTTCTTC.

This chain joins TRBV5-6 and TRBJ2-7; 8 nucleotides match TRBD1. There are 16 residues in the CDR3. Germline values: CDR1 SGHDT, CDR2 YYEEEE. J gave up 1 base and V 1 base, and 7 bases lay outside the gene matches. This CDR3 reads CASSLPPQGESYEQYF. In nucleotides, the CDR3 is TGTGCCAGCAGCTTGCCCCCACAGGGGGAATCCTACGAGCAGTACTTC. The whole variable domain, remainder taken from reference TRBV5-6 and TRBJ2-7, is DAGVTQSPTHLIKTRGQQVTLRCSPKSGHDTVSWYQQALGQGPQFIFQYYEEEERQRGNFPDRFSGHQFPNYSSELNVNALLLGDSALYLCASSLPPQGESYEQYFGPGTRLTVT.

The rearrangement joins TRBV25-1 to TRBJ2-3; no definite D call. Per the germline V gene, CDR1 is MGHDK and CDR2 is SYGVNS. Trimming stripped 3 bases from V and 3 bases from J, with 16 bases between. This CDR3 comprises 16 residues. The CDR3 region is CASSDPTNTWTDTQYF. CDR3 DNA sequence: TGTGCCAGCAGTGACCCGACGAATACATGGACAGATACGCAGTATTTT.

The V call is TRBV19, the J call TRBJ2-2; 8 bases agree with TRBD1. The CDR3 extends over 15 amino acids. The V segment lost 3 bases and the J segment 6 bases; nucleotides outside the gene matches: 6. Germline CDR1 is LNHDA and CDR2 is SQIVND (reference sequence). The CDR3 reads CASSIALQGAGELFF. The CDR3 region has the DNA TGTGCCAGTAGTATTGCCTTACAGGGGGCCGGGGAGCTGTTTTTT.

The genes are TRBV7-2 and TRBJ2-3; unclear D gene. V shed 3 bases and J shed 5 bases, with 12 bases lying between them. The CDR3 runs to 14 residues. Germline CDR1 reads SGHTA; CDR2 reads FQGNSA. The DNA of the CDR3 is TGTGCCAGCAGCTTTGGGGTTAAGGGAGATACGCAGTATTTT. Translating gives CASSFGVKGDTQYF.

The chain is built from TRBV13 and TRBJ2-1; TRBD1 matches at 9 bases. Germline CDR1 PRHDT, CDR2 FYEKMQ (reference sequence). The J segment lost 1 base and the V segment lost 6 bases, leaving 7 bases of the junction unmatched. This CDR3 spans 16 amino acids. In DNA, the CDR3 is TGTGCCAGCAGGTTTGTGGGACAGGGATCCTACAATGAGCAGTTCTTC. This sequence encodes CASRFVGQGSYNEQFF.

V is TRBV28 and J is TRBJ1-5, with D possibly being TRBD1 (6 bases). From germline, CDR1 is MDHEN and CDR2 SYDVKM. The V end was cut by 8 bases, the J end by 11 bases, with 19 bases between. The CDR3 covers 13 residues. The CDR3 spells CASDLRGRLSQHF. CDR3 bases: TGTGCCAGCGACCTCAGGGGACGGCTGTCCCAGCATTTT.

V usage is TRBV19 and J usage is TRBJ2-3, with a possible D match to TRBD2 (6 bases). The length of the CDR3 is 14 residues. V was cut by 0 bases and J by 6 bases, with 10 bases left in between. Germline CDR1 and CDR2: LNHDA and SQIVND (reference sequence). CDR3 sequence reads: CASSIDGGADTQYF. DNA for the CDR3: TGTGCCAGTAGTATAGACGGCGGGGCGGATACGCAGTATTTT.

CDR3 DNA: TGCGCCAGCGTGAAGCGGGAGTTGATCGGGGAGCTGTTTTTT. It translates to CASVKRELIGELFF. This chain joins TRBV10-2 and TRBJ2-2; 8 positions match TRBD2. The CDR3 runs to 14 residues. V was clipped by 8 bases and J by 7 bases; unmatched bases: 9. Germline V CDR1 and CDR2: WSHSY, SAAADI.

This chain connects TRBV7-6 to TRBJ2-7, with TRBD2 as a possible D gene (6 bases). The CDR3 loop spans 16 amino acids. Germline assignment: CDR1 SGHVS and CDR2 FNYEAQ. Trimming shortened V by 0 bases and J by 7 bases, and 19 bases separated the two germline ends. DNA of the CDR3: TGTGCCAGCAGCTTAGCGGCGGGGACTTCCCGTAGGGAGCAGTACTTC. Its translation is CASSLAAGTSRREQYF. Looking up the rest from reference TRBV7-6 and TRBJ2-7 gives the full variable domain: GAGVSQSPRYKVTKRGQDVALRCDPISGHVSLYWYRQALGQGPEFLTYFNYEAQQDKSGLPNDRFSAERPEGSISTLTIQRTEQRDSAMYRCASSLAAGTSRREQYFGPGTRLTVT.

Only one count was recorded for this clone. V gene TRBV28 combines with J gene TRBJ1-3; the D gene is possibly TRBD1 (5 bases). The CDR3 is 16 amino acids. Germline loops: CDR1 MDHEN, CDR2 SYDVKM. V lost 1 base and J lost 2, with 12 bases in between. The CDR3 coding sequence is TGTGCCAGCAGTTTATCGGAGGGGATGCCTGGAAACACCATATATTTT. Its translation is CASSLSEGMPGNTIYF.

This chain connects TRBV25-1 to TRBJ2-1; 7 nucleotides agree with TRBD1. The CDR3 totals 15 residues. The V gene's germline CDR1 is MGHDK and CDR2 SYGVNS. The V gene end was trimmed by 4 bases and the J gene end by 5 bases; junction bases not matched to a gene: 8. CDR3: CASSGPGTAHNEQFF. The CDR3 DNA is TGTGCCAGCAGTGGTCCCGGGACAGCTCACAATGAGCAGTTCTTC.

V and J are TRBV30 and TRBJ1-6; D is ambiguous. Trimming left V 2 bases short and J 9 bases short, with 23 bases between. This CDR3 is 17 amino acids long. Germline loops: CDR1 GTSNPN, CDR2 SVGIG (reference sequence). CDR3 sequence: CAWSFMTMERWGSPLHF. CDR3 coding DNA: TGTGCCTGGAGTTTCATGACGATGGAAAGGTGGGGTTCACCCCTCCACTTT.

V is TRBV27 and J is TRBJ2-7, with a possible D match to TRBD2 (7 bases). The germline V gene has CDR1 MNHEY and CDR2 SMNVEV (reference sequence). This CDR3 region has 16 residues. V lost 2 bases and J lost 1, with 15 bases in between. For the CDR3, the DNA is TGTGCCAGCAGTTTAAAGCAGGGAGGGGGGTCCTACGAGCAGTACTTC. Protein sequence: CASSLKQGGGSYEQYF.

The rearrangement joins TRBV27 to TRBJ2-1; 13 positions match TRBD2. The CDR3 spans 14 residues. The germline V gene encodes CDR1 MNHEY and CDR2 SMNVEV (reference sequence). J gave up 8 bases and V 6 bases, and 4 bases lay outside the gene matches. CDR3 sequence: CASRLAGGGHEQFF. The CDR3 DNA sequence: TGTGCCAGCAGACTAGCGGGAGGGGGCCATGAGCAGTTCTTC.

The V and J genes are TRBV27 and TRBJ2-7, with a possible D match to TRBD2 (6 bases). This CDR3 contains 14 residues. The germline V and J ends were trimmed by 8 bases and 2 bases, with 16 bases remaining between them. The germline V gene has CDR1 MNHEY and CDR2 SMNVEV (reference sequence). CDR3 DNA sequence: TGTGCCAGCGGCACGGCGGGCGGGGCCTACGAGCAGTACTTC. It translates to CASGTAGGAYEQYF.

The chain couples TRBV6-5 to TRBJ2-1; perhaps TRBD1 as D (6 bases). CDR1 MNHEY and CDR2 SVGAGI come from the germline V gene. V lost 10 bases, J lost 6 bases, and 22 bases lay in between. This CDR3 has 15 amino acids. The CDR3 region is CATSWGRVGGNEQFF. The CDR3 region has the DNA TGTGCCACTTCGTGGGGGCGAGTAGGGGGCAATGAGCAGTTCTTC.

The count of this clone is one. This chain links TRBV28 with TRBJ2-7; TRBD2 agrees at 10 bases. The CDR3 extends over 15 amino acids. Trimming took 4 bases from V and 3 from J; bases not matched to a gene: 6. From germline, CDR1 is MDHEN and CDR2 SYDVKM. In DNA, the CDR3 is TGTGCCAGCAGTTCCGGACTAGCGGAAGGCTACGAGCAGTACTTC. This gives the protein CASSSGLAEGYEQYF.

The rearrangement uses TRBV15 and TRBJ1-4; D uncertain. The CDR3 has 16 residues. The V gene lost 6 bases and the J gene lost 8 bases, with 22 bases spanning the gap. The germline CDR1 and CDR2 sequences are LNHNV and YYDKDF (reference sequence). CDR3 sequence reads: CATSPTGQGWLEKLFF. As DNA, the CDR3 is TGTGCCACCAGTCCAACGGGCCAAGGGTGGCTCGAAAAACTGTTTTTT.

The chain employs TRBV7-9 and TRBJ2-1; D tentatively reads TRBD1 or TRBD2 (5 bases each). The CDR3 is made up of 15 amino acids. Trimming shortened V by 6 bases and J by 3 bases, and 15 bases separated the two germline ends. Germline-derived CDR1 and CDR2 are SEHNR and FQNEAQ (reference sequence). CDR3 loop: CASSSPGPNYNEQFF. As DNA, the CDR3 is TGTGCCAGCAGTTCCCCGGGACCTAACTACAATGAGCAGTTCTTC.

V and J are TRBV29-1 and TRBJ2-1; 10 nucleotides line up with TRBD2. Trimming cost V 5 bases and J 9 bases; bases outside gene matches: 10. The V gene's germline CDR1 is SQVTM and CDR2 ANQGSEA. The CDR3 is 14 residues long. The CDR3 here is CSVLGLAGEGEQFF. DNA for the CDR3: TGCAGCGTTTTGGGGCTAGCGGGAGAAGGTGAGCAGTTCTTC.

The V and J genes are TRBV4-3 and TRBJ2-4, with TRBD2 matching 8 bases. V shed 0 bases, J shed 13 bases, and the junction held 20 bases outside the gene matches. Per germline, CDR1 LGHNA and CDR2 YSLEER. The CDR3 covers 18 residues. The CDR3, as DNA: TGCGCCAGCAGCCAAGACAGTCCCGAGGAGCGGGAGATCGTCCTGCAGTACTTC. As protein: CASSQDSPEEREIVLQYF.

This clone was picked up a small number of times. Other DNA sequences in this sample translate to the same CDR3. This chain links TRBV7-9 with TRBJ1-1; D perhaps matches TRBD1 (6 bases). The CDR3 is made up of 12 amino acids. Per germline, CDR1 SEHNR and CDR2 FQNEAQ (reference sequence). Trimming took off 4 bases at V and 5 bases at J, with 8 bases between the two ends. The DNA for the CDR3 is TGTGCCAGCAGCTCACAGGGAACTGAAGCTTTCTTT. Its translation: CASSSQGTEAFF. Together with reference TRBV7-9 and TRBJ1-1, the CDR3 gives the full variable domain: DTGVSQNPRHKITKRGQNVTFRCDPISEHNRLYWYRQTLGQGPEFLTYFQNEAQLEKSRLLSDRFSAERPKGSFSTLEIQRTEQGDSAMYLCASSSQGTEAFFGQGTRLTVV.

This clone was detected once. The CDR3 nucleotides read TGTGCCAGCAGCTTGGGGCCGGGACTAGCGGGCTCATGGGCAGATACGCAGTATTTT. Its protein is CASSLGPGLAGSWADTQYF. The chain recombines TRBV5-4 with TRBJ2-3, with TRBD2 identical over 12 bases. This CDR3 has 19 amino acids. V trimming: 0 bases; J trimming: 4 bases; junction bases outside the gene matches: 12. Germline V lookup: CDR1 SGHNT, CDR2 YYREEE (reference sequence).

The CDR3 reads CASSLVPGRNTEAFF. Written as DNA, the CDR3 is TGTGCCAGCAGCTTAGTTCCAGGACGAAACACTGAAGCTTTCTTT. The chain couples TRBV11-2 to TRBJ1-1; D gene uncertain. The CDR3 loop spans 15 amino acids. Germline CDR1 reads SGHAT; CDR2 reads FQNNGV. Trimming left V 1 base short and J 2 bases short, with 11 bases between.

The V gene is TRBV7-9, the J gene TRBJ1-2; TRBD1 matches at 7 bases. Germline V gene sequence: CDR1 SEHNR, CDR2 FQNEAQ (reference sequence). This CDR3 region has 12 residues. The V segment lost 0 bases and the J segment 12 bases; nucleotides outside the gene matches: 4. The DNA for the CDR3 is TGTGCCAGCAGCTTAGCGGACAGGAAGAACACCTTC. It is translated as CASSLADRKNTF.